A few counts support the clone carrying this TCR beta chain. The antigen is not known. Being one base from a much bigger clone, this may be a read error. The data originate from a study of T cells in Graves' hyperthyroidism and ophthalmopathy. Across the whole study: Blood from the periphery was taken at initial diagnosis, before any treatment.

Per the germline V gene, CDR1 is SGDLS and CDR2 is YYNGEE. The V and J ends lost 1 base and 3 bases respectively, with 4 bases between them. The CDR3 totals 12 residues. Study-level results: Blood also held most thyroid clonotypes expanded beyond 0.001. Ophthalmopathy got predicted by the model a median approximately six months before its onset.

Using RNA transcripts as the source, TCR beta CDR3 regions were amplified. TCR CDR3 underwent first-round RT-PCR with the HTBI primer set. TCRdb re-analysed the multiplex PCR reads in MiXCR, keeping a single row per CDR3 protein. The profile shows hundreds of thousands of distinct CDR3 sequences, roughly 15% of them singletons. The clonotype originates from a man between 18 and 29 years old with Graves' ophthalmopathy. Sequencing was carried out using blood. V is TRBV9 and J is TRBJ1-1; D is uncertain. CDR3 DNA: TGTGCCAGCAGCGTAAAGGACACTGAAGCTTTCTTT. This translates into CASSVKDTEAFF.